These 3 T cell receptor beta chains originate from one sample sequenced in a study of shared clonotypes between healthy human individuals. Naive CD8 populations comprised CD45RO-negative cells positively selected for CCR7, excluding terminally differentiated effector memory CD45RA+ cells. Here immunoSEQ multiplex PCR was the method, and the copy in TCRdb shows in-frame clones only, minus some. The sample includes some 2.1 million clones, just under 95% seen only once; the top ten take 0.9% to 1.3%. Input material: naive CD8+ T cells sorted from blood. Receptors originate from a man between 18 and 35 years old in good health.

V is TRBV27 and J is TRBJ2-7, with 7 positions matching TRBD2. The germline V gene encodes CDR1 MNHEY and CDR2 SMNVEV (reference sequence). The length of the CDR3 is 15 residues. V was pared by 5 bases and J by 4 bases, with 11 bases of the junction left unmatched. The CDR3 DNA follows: TGTGCCAGCAGTCCGATCCCGGGGGGAACTTACGAGCAGTACTTC. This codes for CASSPIPGGTYEQYF.

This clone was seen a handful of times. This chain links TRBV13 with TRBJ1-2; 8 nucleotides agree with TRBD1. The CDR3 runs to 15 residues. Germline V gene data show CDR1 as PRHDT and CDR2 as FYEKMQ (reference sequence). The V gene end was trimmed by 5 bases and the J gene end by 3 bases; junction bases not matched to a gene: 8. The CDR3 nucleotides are TGTGCCAGCAGCCCCATTGGACAGGGAGACTATGGCTACACCTTC. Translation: CASSPIGQGDYGYTF.

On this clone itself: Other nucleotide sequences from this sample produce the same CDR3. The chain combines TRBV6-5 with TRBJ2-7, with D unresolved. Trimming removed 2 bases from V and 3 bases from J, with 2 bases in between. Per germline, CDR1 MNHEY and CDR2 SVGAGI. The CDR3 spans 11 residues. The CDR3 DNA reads TGTGCCAGCAGTTACCTCTACGAGCAGTACTTC. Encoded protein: CASSYLYEQYF.